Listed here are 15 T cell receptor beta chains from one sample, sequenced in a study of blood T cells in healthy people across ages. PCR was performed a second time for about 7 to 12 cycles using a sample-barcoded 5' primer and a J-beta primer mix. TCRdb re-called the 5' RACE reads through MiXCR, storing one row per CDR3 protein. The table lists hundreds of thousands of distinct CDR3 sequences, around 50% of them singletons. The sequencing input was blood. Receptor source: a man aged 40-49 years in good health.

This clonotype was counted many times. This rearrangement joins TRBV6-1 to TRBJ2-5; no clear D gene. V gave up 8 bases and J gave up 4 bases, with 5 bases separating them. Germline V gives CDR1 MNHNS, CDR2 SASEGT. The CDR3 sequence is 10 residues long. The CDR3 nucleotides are TGTGCCAGCCATCCAGAGACCCAGTACTTC. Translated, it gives CASHPETQYF.

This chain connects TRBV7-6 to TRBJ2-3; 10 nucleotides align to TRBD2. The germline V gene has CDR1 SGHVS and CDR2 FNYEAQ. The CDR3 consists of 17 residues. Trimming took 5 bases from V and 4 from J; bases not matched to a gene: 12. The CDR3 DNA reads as TGTGCCAGCAGCACAAGCGAATTAGCGGGGGGCGCAGATACGCAGTATTTT. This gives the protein CASSTSELAGGADTQYF.

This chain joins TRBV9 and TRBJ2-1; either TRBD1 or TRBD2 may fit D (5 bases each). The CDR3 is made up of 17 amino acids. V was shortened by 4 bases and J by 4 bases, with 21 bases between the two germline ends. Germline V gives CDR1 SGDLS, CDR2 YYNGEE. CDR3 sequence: CASSSGALSGGYNEQFF. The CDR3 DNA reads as TGTGCCAGCAGCTCAGGTGCCCTTAGTGGGGGATACAATGAGCAGTTCTTC. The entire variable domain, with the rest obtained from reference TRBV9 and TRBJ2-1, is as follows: DSGVTQTPKHLITATGQRVTLRCSPRSGDLSVYWYQQSLDQGLQFLIQYYNGEERAKGNILERFSAQQFPDLHSELNLSSLELGDSALYFCASSSGALSGGYNEQFFGPGTRLTVL.

CDR3 nucleotides: TGTGCCAGCAGTTTCGGCGTCCATGACAATGAGCAGTTCTTC. It codes for CASSFGVHDNEQFF. The gene calls are TRBV12-3 or TRBV12-4 and TRBJ2-1; D is unclear. Trimming cost V 3 bases and J 5 bases, with 11 bases left between them. This CDR3 is built from 14 residues.

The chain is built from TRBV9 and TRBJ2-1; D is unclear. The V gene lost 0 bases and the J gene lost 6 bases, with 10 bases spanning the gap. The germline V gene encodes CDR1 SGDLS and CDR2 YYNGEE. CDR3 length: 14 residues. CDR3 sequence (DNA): TGTGCCAGCAGCGTAGCACGCCAGACCAATGAGCAGTTCTTC. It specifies CASSVARQTNEQFF.

The CDR3: CATNSRSNFNEKLFF. Here the CDR3 DNA reads TGTGCCACCAATAGCAGAAGTAACTTTAATGAAAAACTGTTTTTT. The V call is TRBV15, the J call TRBJ1-4; D remains unclear. CDR1 LNHNV and CDR2 YYDKDF come from the germline V gene (reference sequence). The CDR3 length is 15 residues. The V end lost 7 bases, the J end lost 4 bases, and 16 bases lay between the germline ends.

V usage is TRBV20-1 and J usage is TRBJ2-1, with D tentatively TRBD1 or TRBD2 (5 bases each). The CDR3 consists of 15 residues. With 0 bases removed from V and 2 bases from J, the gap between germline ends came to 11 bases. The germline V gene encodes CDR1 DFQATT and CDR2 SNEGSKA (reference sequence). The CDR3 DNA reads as TGCAGTGCTAGAGATGGGGGAACGACCTACAATGAGCAGTTCTTC. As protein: CSARDGGTTYNEQFF.

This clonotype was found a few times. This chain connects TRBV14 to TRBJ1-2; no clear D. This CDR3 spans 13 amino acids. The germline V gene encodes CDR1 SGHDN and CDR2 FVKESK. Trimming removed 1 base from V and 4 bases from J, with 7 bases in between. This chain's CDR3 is CASSQGRAYGYTF. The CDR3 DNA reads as TGTGCCAGCAGCCAAGGTCGGGCCTATGGCTACACCTTC.

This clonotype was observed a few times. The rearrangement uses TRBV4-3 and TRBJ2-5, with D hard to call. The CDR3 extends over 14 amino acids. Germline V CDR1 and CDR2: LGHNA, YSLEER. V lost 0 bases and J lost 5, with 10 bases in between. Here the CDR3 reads CASSQERNLETQYF. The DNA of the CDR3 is TGCGCCAGCAGCCAAGAACGGAACCTCGAGACCCAGTACTTC.

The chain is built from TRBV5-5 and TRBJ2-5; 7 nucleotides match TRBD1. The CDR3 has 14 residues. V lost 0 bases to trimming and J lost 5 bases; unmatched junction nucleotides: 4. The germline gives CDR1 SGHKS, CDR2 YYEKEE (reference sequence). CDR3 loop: CASSLGTGYETQYF. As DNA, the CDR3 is TGTGCCAGCAGCTTGGGGACAGGATACGAGACCCAGTACTTC. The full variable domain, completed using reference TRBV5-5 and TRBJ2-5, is DAGVTQSPTHLIKTRGQQVTLRCSPISGHKSVSWYQQVLGQGPQFIFQYYEKEERGRGNFPDRFSARQFPNYSSELNVNALLLGDSALYLCASSLGTGYETQYFGPGTRLLVL.

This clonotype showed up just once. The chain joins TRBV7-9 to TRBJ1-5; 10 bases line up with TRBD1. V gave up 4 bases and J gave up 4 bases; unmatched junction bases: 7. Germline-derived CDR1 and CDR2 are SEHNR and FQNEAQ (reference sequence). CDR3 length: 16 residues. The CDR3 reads CASSSRQGASNQPQHF. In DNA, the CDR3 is TGTGCCAGCAGCTCGAGACAGGGGGCGAGTAATCAGCCCCAGCATTTT.

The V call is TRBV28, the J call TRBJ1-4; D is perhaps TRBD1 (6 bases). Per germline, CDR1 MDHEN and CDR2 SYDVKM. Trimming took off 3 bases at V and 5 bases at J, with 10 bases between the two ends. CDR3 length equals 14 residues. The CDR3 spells CASSFARGNEKLFF. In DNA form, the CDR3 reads TGTGCCAGCAGTTTTGCCAGGGGAAATGAAAAACTGTTTTTT.

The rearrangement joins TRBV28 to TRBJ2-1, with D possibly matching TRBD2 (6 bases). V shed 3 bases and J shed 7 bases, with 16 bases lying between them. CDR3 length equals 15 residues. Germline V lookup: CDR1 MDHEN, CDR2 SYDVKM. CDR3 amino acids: CASSFGGVSANEQFF. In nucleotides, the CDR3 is TGTGCCAGCAGTTTTGGAGGGGTTAGCGCTAATGAGCAGTTCTTC. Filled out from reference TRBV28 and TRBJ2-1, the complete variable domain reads DVKVTQSSRYLVKRTGEKVFLECVQDMDHENMFWYRQDPGLGLRLIYFSYDVKMKEKGDIPEGYSVSREKKERFSLILESASTNQTSMYLCASSFGGVSANEQFFGPGTRLTVL.

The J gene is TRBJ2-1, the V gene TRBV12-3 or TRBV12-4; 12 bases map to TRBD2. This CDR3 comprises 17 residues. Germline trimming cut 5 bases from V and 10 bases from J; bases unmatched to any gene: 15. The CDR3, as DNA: TGTGCCAGCAGTCGAATCTCCGGGACTAGCGGGTTGATAGAGCAGTTCTTC. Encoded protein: CASSRISGTSGLIEQFF.

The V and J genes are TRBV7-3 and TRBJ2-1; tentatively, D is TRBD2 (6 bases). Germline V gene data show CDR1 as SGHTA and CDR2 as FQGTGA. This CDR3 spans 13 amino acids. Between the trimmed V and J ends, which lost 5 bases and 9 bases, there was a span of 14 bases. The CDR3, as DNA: TGTGCCAGCAGCCCCCCCGCGGGGAGTGAGCAGTTCTTC. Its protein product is CASSPPAGSEQFF.